The subject of this entry is one T cell receptor beta chain. This specimen belongs to a study of OX40 agonist ivuxolimab in advanced cancers. Looked up from germline, CDR1 is MDHEN and CDR2 is SYDVKM. V was pared by 5 bases and J by 5 bases, with 4 bases of the junction left unmatched. This CDR3 comprises 13 residues. The protocol was immunoSEQ multiplex PCR, while the TCRdb copy is restricted to in-frame clones and leaves out a portion. Of over 80,000 clones listed, about 89% are singletons. This sequence joins TRBV28 and TRBJ2-3; TRBD1 matches 7 bases. The source of this sequence is an adult with an advanced solid tumor such as melanoma, head and neck, liver or kidney cancer. Sample: CD4+ or CD8+ T cells sorted from blood, taken in a trial of the OX40 agonist ivuxolimab. CDR3 in DNA: TGTGCCAGCAGTCCCCCAGGGGGAGATACGCAGTATTTT. Translating it yields CASSPPGGDTQYF.